These T cell receptor beta chains were read from a single sample in a study of T cell repertoires in cytomegalovirus infection. No cognate antigen is known for these TCRs. MiXCR, run by TCRdb on the reads, gives a single entry per CDR3 protein. The sample gives approximately 770,000 distinct CDR3 sequences, 29% of which show up once; about 12% is in the top ten. The source material was cultured CD8+ T cells from PBMCs, sampled from culture after CMV antigen stimulation. The receptors stem from a human donor in good health (CMV status not recorded). Some clones in this sample may be carry-over from other donors' samples. CDR3s leave out the opening cysteine and the closing phenylalanine or tryptophan. Rows give clone size only sometimes, using once, few, many, or a class for an expanded clone.

.	TRBV6-4	TRBJ1-1	ASSDFASGTEAF
many	TRBV27	TRBJ2-7	ASSFSGGPTYEQY
.	TRBV7-6	TRBJ1-4	ASSAEGQGRFEKLS
.	TRBV12-3/TRBV12-4	TRBJ2-5	ASSSRWTQETQY
many	TRBV7-6	TRBJ2-3	ASSSSGGAQVTQY
.	TRBV12-5	TRBJ2-3	ASGLSDTQY
many	TRBV7-6	TRBJ1-6	ASSLLGRDSPLH
.	TRBV7-2	TRBJ2-1	VSSLSLGPKYNEQF
few	TRBV7-6	TRBJ2-7	ASSPSPGSSYEQY
few	TRBV4-2	TRBJ2-5	ASSHGVSGGLGEETQY
.	TRBV7-2	TRBJ1-6	ASSPNPGTGANFPLH
.	TRBV19	TRBJ2-1	ASSMTLSSYNEQF
.	TRBV19	TRBJ1-1	ASGEDKSGTEAF
few	TRBV19	TRBJ1-5	ASSPPDREAQPQH
.	TRBV10-1	TRBJ2-1	ASSKNREPYNEQF
.	TRBV5-1	TRBJ1-1	ASSFHSTPGSIN
.	TRBV5-4	TRBJ2-7	ASSFSPSYEQY
few	TRBV12-5	TRBJ2-5	ASGFSTTGYQETQY
many	TRBV7-2	TRBJ1-2	ASSLDRDYGYT
.	TRBV27	TRBJ2-7	ASSLSGQAYEQY
.	TRBV6-2/TRBV6-3	TRBJ2-1	ASSYSWGLNEQF
.	TRBV2	TRBJ1-1	ASSEERVAEAF
.	TRBV27	TRBJ2-7	ASRKGQAYEQY
.	TRBV9	TRBJ2-1	ASSGTITGMGEQF
few	TRBV6-6	TRBJ2-3	ASSYTPSLAGGLDTQY
.	TRBV27	TRBJ1-1	ASSSPRFVPGLGTEAF
.	TRBV6-5	TRBJ2-5	ASSYSVTWETQY
.	TRBV19	TRBJ1-2	ASSITGIPHGYT
.	TRBV4-2	TRBJ2-1	ASSTWTVQSSYNEQF
.	TRBV10-1	TRBJ2-1	ASSEGSPEQF
.	TRBV19	TRBJ1-4	ASRQYNEKLF
few	TRBV7-3	TRBJ2-1	ASSHHGGLGGYNEQF
.	TRBV2	TRBJ1-1	ASSGRRAF
few	TRBV6-6	TRBJ2-7	ASTFIEEQY
once	TRBV29-1	TRBJ2-5	SVDLGAKETQY
.	TRBV14	TRBJ2-2	ASRRWGGELF
.	TRBV7-9	TRBJ2-1	ASSPPGAGNEQF
few	TRBV6-1	TRBJ2-7	ASSEAVELQYYEQY
few	TRBV10-3	TRBJ1-1	AISETVMNTEAF
.	TRBV28	TRBJ1-5	ASSSGLSSNQPQH
.	TRBV6-2/TRBV6-3	TRBJ2-1	ASSYTSSGGKDAYNEQF
many	TRBV7-9	TRBJ2-3	ASSAPGWPDTQY
.	TRBV12-3/TRBV12-4	TRBJ2-3	ASTDRGVTSADTQY
.	TRBV9	TRBJ2-3	ASSPRGGRADTQY
.	TRBV10-3	TRBJ2-7	AINGQSKYEQY
.	TRBV10-2	TRBJ2-5	ASTHMTIPSETQY
few	TRBV5-4	TRBJ1-2	ASSYRGGGDGYT
many	TRBV7-8	TRBJ2-1	ASSLVHLFNEQF
few	TRBV27	TRBJ1-2	ASSLSWTVYGYT
many	TRBV7-6	TRBJ1-2	ASSSDRGGYGYT
.	TRBV6-6	TRBJ2-3	ASRADRVDTQY
.	TRBV7-9	TRBJ1-1	ASSPNLFGQTNTEAF
.	TRBV10-3	TRBJ1-3	AISERTGLSSGNTIY
few	TRBV11-2	TRBJ1-1	ASSSSQGYTEAF
.	TRBV12-3/TRBV12-4	TRBJ2-2	ASEEGGGTGELF